These T cell receptor beta chains were read from a single sample in a study of Ad26.COV2.S vaccination and SARS-CoV-2 variants. Produced via immunoSEQ multiplex PCR; TCRdb's table is partial and in-frame only. The sample records approximately 460,000 clones, roughly nine tenths being singletons. The input for sequencing was peripheral blood, taken in a trial of Ad26.COV2.S vaccine versus placebo. These receptors were collected from a person aged 18-65 years who received the Ad26.COV2.S COVID-19 vaccine or a placebo. CDR3s include the opening cysteine and the closing phenylalanine or tryptophan. D genes are given only for firm matches. Where a row states a size, it is once, few, many or the class of an expanded clone; other rows omit it.

V,size,J,D,CDR3,DNA
TRBV7-2,-,TRBJ1-1,TRBD1,CASSSDRGGKTFF,TGTGCCAGCAGCTCTGACAGGGGCGGGAAAACTTTCTTT
TRBV5-1,-,TRBJ1-3,-,CASSLGLNSGNTIYF,TGCGCCAGCAGCCTGGGACTTAACTCTGGAAACACCATATATTTT
TRBV15,-,TRBJ2-6,TRBD2,CATSRETSGGFAGANVLTF,TGTGCCACCAGCAGAGAAACTAGCGGGGGTTTCGCTGGGGCCAACGTCCTGACTTTC
TRBV20-1,-,TRBJ2-1,TRBD2,CSASTSGLQYNEQFF,TGCAGTGCTAGTACTAGCGGATTACAATACAATGAGCAGTTCTTC
TRBV5-1,-,TRBJ2-1,-,CASSLPDSYNEQFF,TGCGCCAGCAGCTTGCCTGATTCCTACAATGAGCAGTTCTTC
TRBV12-3/TRBV12-4,-,TRBJ1-2,TRBD1,CASSPRGHGYTF,TGTGCCAGCAGCCCCAGGGGGCATGGCTACACCTTC
TRBV2,-,TRBJ2-5,-,CAAPAGASLETQYF,TGTGCCGCCCCTGCGGGGGCTAGCCTCGAGACCCAGTACTTC
TRBV13,-,TRBJ1-1,TRBD1,CASSVDRARITEAFF,TGTGCCAGCAGCGTCGACAGGGCGAGAATCACTGAAGCTTTCTTT
TRBV6-4,-,TRBJ2-3,TRBD2,CASSERGESTDTQYF,TGTGCCAGCAGTGAACGGGGGGAAAGCACAGATACGCAGTATTTT
TRBV9,-,TRBJ2-1,-,CASSSRTQTDNEQFF,TGTGCCAGCAGCTCAAGGACCCAGACAGACAATGAGCAGTTCTTC
TRBV5-5,-,TRBJ2-3,-,CASSFIRGGSTDTQYF,TGTGCCAGCAGCTTTATCCGGGGAGGAAGCACAGATACGCAGTATTTT
TRBV4-1,-,TRBJ2-7,-,CASSQMSSELYEQYF,TGCGCCAGCAGCCAGATGTCTAGCGAACTCTACGAGCAGTACTTC
TRBV28,-,TRBJ1-2,TRBD1,CASSDRVQSYGYTF,TGTGCCAGCAGCGACAGGGTTCAAAGCTATGGCTACACCTTC
TRBV12-5,-,TRBJ2-4,TRBD1,CASGPNWGQGTAKNIQYF,TGTGCTAGTGGTCCTAATTGGGGACAGGGGACGGCCAAAAACATTCAGTACTTC
TRBV27,-,TRBJ2-1,-,CASSPDGTYYNEQFF,TGTGCCAGCAGTCCCGACGGAACCTACTACAATGAGCAGTTCTTC
TRBV7-3,-,TRBJ2-2,TRBD2,CASSLKGKVAGYTGELFF,TGTGCCAGCAGCTTAAAAGGAAAGGTAGCGGGGTACACCGGGGAGCTGTTTTTT
TRBV18,-,TRBJ2-5,-,CASSPGAAETQYF,TGTGCCAGCTCACCCGGGGCCGCCGAGACCCAGTACTTC
TRBV28,-,TRBJ2-7,-,CASKQGPYEQYF,TGTGCCAGCAAACAGGGCCCCTACGAGCAGTACTTC
TRBV18,-,TRBJ1-1,TRBD1,CASSPRSGGFPEAFF,TGTGCCAGCTCACCAAGGTCAGGGGGCTTCCCTGAAGCTTTCTTT
TRBV6-5,-,TRBJ1-5,-,CASDGQGYQPQHF,TGTGCCAGCGATGGGCAGGGGTATCAGCCCCAGCATTTT
TRBV28,-,TRBJ2-1,-,CASSLRRGSYNEQFF,TGTGCCAGCAGTTTACGCAGGGGTTCCTACAATGAGCAGTTCTTC
TRBV5-4,-,TRBJ2-5,TRBD2,CASSLGAGGPWETQYF,TGTGCCAGCAGCTTGGGGGCGGGAGGGCCGTGGGAGACCCAGTACTTC
TRBV5-1,-,TRBJ2-7,-,CASSLVGGYEQYF,TGCGCCAGCAGCTTGGTCGGCGGCTACGAGCAGTACTTC
TRBV7-2,-,TRBJ1-1,-,CASSLGRAAYTEAFF,TGTGCCAGCAGCTTAGGTCGGGCGGCGTACACTGAAGCTTTCTTT
TRBV18,-,TRBJ2-7,TRBD1,CASSPLGDRAVGSYEQYF,TGTGCCAGCTCACCACTTGGGGACAGGGCAGTTGGCTCCTACGAGCAGTACTTC
TRBV4-1,few,TRBJ1-5,-,CASSQNTGTRRQPQHF,TGCGCCAGCAGCCAAAATACCGGGACCAGGCGGCAGCCCCAGCATTTT
TRBV6-5,once,TRBJ2-4,-,CASRRKNIQYF,TGTGCCAGCAGGCGCAAAAACATTCAGTACTTC
TRBV7-3,-,TRBJ2-1,-,CASSLSSRPGSNEQFF,TGTGCCAGCAGCTTATCGTCCCGTCCAGGGAGCAATGAGCAGTTCTTC
TRBV19,-,TRBJ1-5,-,CASRGPGNQPQHF,TGTGCCAGTAGGGGCCCTGGCAATCAGCCCCAGCATTTT
TRBV6-5,-,TRBJ2-5,-,CASSYQLQETQYF,TGTGCCAGCAGTTACCAGCTCCAAGAGACCCAGTACTTC
TRBV25-1,-,TRBJ1-1,-,CASSDPVTDEAFF,TGTGCCAGCAGTGACCCGGTGACAGATGAAGCTTTCTTT
TRBV28,-,TRBJ2-2,TRBD2,CASPRGGLNTGELFF,TGTGCCAGCCCGCGGGGGGGGCTGAACACCGGGGAGCTGTTTTTT
TRBV10-2,-,TRBJ1-2,-,CASSGTTNGYGYTF,TGCGCCAGCAGTGGGACAACAAACGGCTATGGCTACACCTTC
TRBV7-8,-,TRBJ2-7,TRBD2,CASSPPSGGIYEQYF,TGTGCCAGCAGCCCTCCTAGCGGGGGCATCTACGAGCAGTACTTC
TRBV29-1,-,TRBJ2-1,TRBD1,CSVKDRGKDEQFF,TGCAGCGTTAAGGACAGGGGAAAGGATGAGCAGTTCTTC
TRBV7-9,once,TRBJ1-5,-,CASSLTGNQPQHF,TGTGCCAGCAGCTTAACGGGGAATCAGCCCCAGCATTTT
TRBV4-1,-,TRBJ2-7,TRBD1,CASSQEDRETYEQYF,TGCGCCAGCAGCCAGGAAGACAGGGAGACCTACGAGCAGTACTTC
TRBV27,few,TRBJ1-1,-,CASKGFGSVGTEAFF,TGTGCCAGCAAAGGATTCGGGTCGGTTGGCACTGAAGCTTTCTTT
TRBV3-1/TRBV3-2,-,TRBJ1-1,TRBD1,CASSGRTGNTEAFF,TGTGCCAGCAGCGGGCGGACAGGCAACACTGAAGCTTTCTTT
TRBV23-1,-,TRBJ1-6,-,CASSQWGGAITNSPLHF,TGCGCCAGCAGTCAATGGGGAGGGGCGATCACAAATTCACCCCTCCACTTT
TRBV2,-,TRBJ1-1,-,CAIGGRGPEAFF,TGTGCCATAGGGGGGAGGGGCCCTGAAGCTTTCTTT
TRBV7-9,-,TRBJ1-1,-,CASSLVGRTEAFF,TGTGCCAGCAGCTTAGTCGGGAGGACTGAAGCTTTCTTT
TRBV5-1,-,TRBJ2-5,TRBD2,CASSFSGGRETQYF,TGCGCCAGCAGCTTTTCGGGGGGACGCGAGACCCAGTACTTC
TRBV30,-,TRBJ2-7,-,CAWLPLGGSLYEQYF,TGTGCCTGGCTACCCTTGGGGGGCTCCCTCTACGAGCAGTACTTC
TRBV7-2,once,TRBJ2-3,-,CASSLRRGASTDTQYF,TGTGCCAGCAGCCTACGACGGGGGGCGAGCACAGATACGCAGTATTTT
TRBV9,-,TRBJ1-1,TRBD1,CASSAAGQLNTEAFF,TGTGCCAGCAGCGCAGCGGGACAGTTGAACACTGAAGCTTTCTTT
TRBV7-9,-,TRBJ2-3,-,CASSLLRARTDTQYF,TGTGCCAGCAGCTTACTTCGGGCTCGCACAGATACGCAGTATTTT
TRBV11-1,-,TRBJ1-1,-,CASSPRNRMNTEAFF,TGTGCCAGCAGCCCACGGAACAGGATGAACACTGAAGCTTTCTTT
TRBV18,-,TRBJ1-2,-,CASSPGDSGYTF,TGTGCCAGCTCACCCGGGGATTCTGGCTACACCTTC
TRBV19,-,TRBJ1-6,TRBD1,CASSAPPDRERNSPLHF,TGTGCCAGTAGTGCACCACCGGACAGGGAAAGGAATTCACCCCTCCACTTT
TRBV29-1,-,TRBJ2-7,-,CSVESPGSYEQYF,TGCAGCGTTGAATCCCCCGGGTCCTACGAGCAGTACTTC
TRBV6-2/TRBV6-3,-,TRBJ2-7,TRBD1,CASSSTGTGGRYEQYF,TGTGCCAGCAGTTCAACCGGGACAGGGGGGCGATACGAGCAGTACTTC
TRBV13,-,TRBJ2-2,TRBD1,CASSPTDRVNTGELFF,TGTGCCAGCAGCCCGACGGACAGGGTGAACACCGGGGAGCTGTTTTTT
TRBV7-9,-,TRBJ2-1,-,CASSLRQSSYNEQFF,TGTGCCAGCAGCTTACGTCAGAGCTCCTACAATGAGCAGTTCTTC
TRBV28,few,TRBJ2-7,-,CASSLPGSSYEQYF,TGTGCCAGCAGTTTACCGGGATCCTCCTACGAGCAGTACTTC
TRBV5-1,-,TRBJ2-5,-,CASSLISGETQYF,TGCGCCAGCAGCTTGATTTCGGGGGAGACCCAGTACTTC
TRBV5-8,-,TRBJ2-7,TRBD1,CASSFPTGVEQYF,TGTGCCAGCAGCTTTCCCACAGGGGTAGAGCAGTACTTC